Below are 21 T cell receptor beta chains sequenced from a single sample in a study of tumor and adjacent non-tumor tissue in lung cancer. This sample's RNA came from whole unsorted tissue. TCRbeta libraries were built with three rounds of nested PCR, modified from ARM-PCR. TCRdb re-analysed the multiplex PCR reads in MiXCR, keeping a single row per CDR3 protein. The sample includes 100,000 to 150,000 distinct CDR3 sequences, around three fifths of them seen just once. Sequences were obtained from lung tumor tissue. These receptors came from a man aged 25-40 years with non-small cell lung cancer.

About this clonotype: The junction does not match germline at one end; this may be a read error. The V call is TRBV6-5, the J call TRBJ2-7; D unclear. The germline gives CDR1 MNHEY, CDR2 SVGAGI. The CDR3 length is 13 residues. CDR3 region: CASSLTTFYEQYF. In DNA form, the CDR3 reads TGTGCCAGCAGCCTCACCACCTTCTACGAGCAATACTTC.

The table lists this clonotype with many counts. This chain uses TRBV20-1 with TRBJ2-7, with D possibly matching TRBD1 (6 bases). V was cut by 6 bases and J by 3 bases, with 18 bases left in between. The germline CDR1 and CDR2 sequences are DFQATT and SNEGSKA (reference sequence). CDR3 size: 14 residues. CDR3 sequence (DNA): TGCAGTGCGTTCAAGGGGACACTTAGCTACGAGCAGTACTTC. It translates to CSAFKGTLSYEQYF.

A remark on this clonotype: Compared with germline, one end of the junction differs, possibly owing to a read error. This chain connects TRBV20-1 to TRBJ2-1, with unresolved D. There are 15 residues in the CDR3. In germline, CDR1 is DFQATT, CDR2 SNEGSKA (reference sequence). CDR3 sequence reads: CSAAFWIISYNERFF. The CDR3 nucleotides are TGCAGTGCAGCCTTCTGGATAATCTCCTACAATGAGCGGTTCTTC.

This chain joins TRBV20-1 and TRBJ1-1; a weak D match, TRBD1 (5 bases). The V end was cut by 7 bases, the J end by 4 bases, with 19 bases between. The CDR3 covers 14 residues. Germline CDR1 reads DFQATT; CDR2 reads SNEGSKA (reference sequence). The CDR3, as DNA: TGCAGTGTTCTCCCTACAAGGGGCGGCACTGAAGCTTTCTTT. It is translated as CSVLPTRGGTEAFF.

This clonotype was seen once. Relative to the germline gene, one junction end is altered; a read error may explain this. The chain employs TRBV5-4 and TRBJ2-2; TRBD1 is a possible D gene (5 bases). The CDR3 covers 18 residues. Germline V gene lookup returns CDR1 SGHNT and CDR2 YYREEE (reference sequence). CDR3 loop: CANSLGLQLALDAGELFF. The CDR3 nucleotides are TGTGCCAACAGCTTGGGGCTCCAACTGGCCCTGGATGCCGGGGAGCTGTTTTTT.

Turning to this clonotype: The CDR3 does not end in the conserved phenylalanine or tryptophan, so this is likely a read error. Because the CDR3's place on the DNA is in doubt, the DNA is left out and the CDR3 is given as listed by TCRdb. CDR3: CAGSLGADYGSTV. The rearrangement joins TRBV13 to TRBJ1-2. With termini counted, the CDR3 has 13 amino acids. Germline V gene lookup returns CDR1 PRHDT and CDR2 FYEKMQ (reference sequence).

This clonotype was seen at least ten times. The chain carries TRBV20-1 and TRBJ1-4, with 7 bases that match TRBD1. The CDR3 is 10 amino acids. Germline lookup yields CDR1 DFQATT and CDR2 SNEGSKA (reference sequence). Trimming at V came to 6 bases and at J to 13 bases, leaving 5 bases not matched to a gene. The CDR3 nucleotides are TGCAGTGCAAGGGGGCAGGGACTGTTTTTT. It encodes CSARGQGLFF.

A note on this clonotype: A clone one base away is much larger, so this may be a read error. The chain couples TRBV20-1 to TRBJ1-4; 11 nucleotides agree with TRBD1. Germline assignment: CDR1 DFQATT and CDR2 SNEGSKA (reference sequence). The CDR3 extends over 16 amino acids. DNA of the CDR3: TGCAGTGCTTTCCCGGGACAGGGGGACATTTATGGAAAACTGTCTTTT. Protein product: CSAFPGQGDIYGKLSF.

This clonotype was recorded many times. The V and J genes are TRBV6-1 and TRBJ2-4; no firm D call. Per germline, CDR1 MNHNS and CDR2 SASEGT. The germline V and J ends were trimmed by 2 bases and 8 bases, with 16 bases remaining between them. The CDR3 spans 15 residues. CDR3 nucleotide sequence: TGTGCCAGCAGTGAAAGAGGAACAGCCCCGGACATTCAGTACTTC. It codes for CASSERGTAPDIQYF.

This clonotype was detected a few times. The chain is built from TRBV7-9 and TRBJ2-7, with 9 positions matching TRBD1. The trim removed 1 base at V and 4 bases at J, leaving 8 bases unmatched. Looked up from germline, CDR1 is SEHNR and CDR2 is FQNEAQ (reference sequence). The CDR3 is 16 residues long. CDR3: CASSLGDRAQDYEQYF. CDR3 nucleotides: TGTGCCAGCAGCTTAGGGGACAGGGCGCAAGATTACGAGCAGTACTTC.

In this sample, this clonotype turned up once. Lacking the conserved final phenylalanine or tryptophan, this CDR3 likely reflects a read error. This chain connects TRBV11-2 to TRBJ2-1, with 16 bases aligning to TRBD2. CDR1 and CDR2 (germline): SGHAT, FQNNGV. This CDR3 has 16 residues. The CDR3 region is CVSSNTGTSGRDEQFL. The CDR3 DNA sequence: TGTGTTAGCAGCAACACAGGGACTAGCGGGAGGGATGAGCAGTTCTTA.

This clonotype was observed many times. The chain joins TRBV20-1 to TRBJ1-6; 9 bases line up with TRBD1. Germline-derived CDR1 and CDR2 are DFQATT and SNEGSKA (reference sequence). V lost 3 bases, J lost 9 bases, and 9 bases stayed unmatched. This CDR3 contains 15 residues. CDR3 sequence: CSASRDRANSSPLHF. CDR3 nucleotide sequence: TGCAGTGCTAGCCGGGACAGGGCAAATTCTTCACCCCTCCACTTT.

The chain is built from TRBV20-1 and TRBJ1-5; D uncertain. V was trimmed by 0 bases and J by 0 bases, leaving 12 bases between them. The CDR3 spans 16 residues. The germline V gene has CDR1 DFQATT and CDR2 SNEGSKA (reference sequence). CDR3 in amino acids: CSARDILAYSNQPQHF. The CDR3 coding sequence is TGCAGTGCTAGAGATATTTTGGCGTATAGCAATCAGCCCCAGCATTTT.

In its sample, this clonotype was seen many times. The CDR3 sequence: CSGDPGRDTQYF. DNA of the CDR3: TGCAGCGGCGACCCAGGCCGTGATACGCAGTATTTT. The chain has TRBV29-1 and TRBJ2-3; D uncertain. Between the trimmed V and J ends, which lost 7 bases and 6 bases, there was a span of 14 bases. This CDR3 spans 12 amino acids. Germline loops: CDR1 SQVTM, CDR2 ANQGSEA.

This chain uses TRBV28 with TRBJ1-5; D might be TRBD1 (5 bases). Germline V lookup: CDR1 MDHEN, CDR2 SYDVKM. The CDR3 consists of 15 residues. V was pared by 10 bases and J by 7 bases, with 23 bases between. The CDR3 coding sequence is TGTGCCATCAGGGCGACCGGGATCTCATCCCAGCCCCAGCATTTT. Translation: CAIRATGISSQPQHF.

With regard to this clonotype: At one of its ends the junction is not consistent with the germline gene, which may arise from a read error. The chain uses TRBV5-6 and TRBJ2-1; D is unresolved. CDR1 is SGHDT and CDR2 is YYEEEE in the germline V gene. The CDR3 spans 13 residues. This chain's CDR3 is CVSNLVSSNEQFF. In nucleotides, the CDR3 is TGTGTCAGCAACTTGGTATCAAGCAATGAGCAGTTCTTC.

As regards this clonotype: No conserved phenylalanine or tryptophan ends this CDR3, so it is likely a read error. The V call is TRBV20-1, the J call TRBJ2-2; 9 bases fit TRBD1. The germline V gene encodes CDR1 DFQATT and CDR2 SNEGSKA (reference sequence). Unmatched junction bases numbered 8, after V lost 4 bases and J lost 5 bases. The CDR3 is 15 amino acids. The CDR3 region has the DNA TGCAGTGCTACAGGGGACAGGGAGAGGACCGGGGAGCTGTTTTAT. The encoded protein is CSATGDRERTGELFY.

On this clonotype: The junction departs from the called germline gene at one end, perhaps through a read error. CDR3 in DNA: TGTGCCTGCAGCTTAGAGCTAGCGGGGGGGCGAGATACGCAGTATTTT. Its translation is CACSLELAGGRDTQYF. This sequence joins TRBV5-5 and TRBJ2-3; TRBD2 agrees at 12 bases. CDR1 is SGHKS and CDR2 is YYEKEE in the germline V gene (reference sequence). The CDR3 sequence is 16 residues long. Based on the CDR3 plus reference TRBV5-5 and TRBJ2-3, the full variable domain is DAGVTQSPTHLIKTRGQQVTLRCSPISGHKSVSWYQQVLGQGPQFIFQYYEKEERGRGNFPDRFSARQFPNYSSELNVNALLLGDSALYLCACSLELAGGRDTQYFGPGTRLTVL.

This chain joins TRBV11-3 and TRBJ2-1, with no clear D. The germline CDR1 and CDR2 sequences are SGHNT and YENEEA. The CDR3 has 12 amino acids. This CDR3 reads CASSIVPDEQFF. CDR3 sequence (DNA): TGTGCTAGTAGCATAGTCCCCGATGAGCAGTTCTTC.

This clonotype was counted once. A read error is possible here, since a much larger clone lies one base away. Since no conserved phenylalanine or tryptophan closes the CDR3, a read error is the likely cause. The chain has TRBV6-5 and TRBJ1-2; 8 bases match TRBD1. The CDR3 covers 14 residues. Germline lookup yields CDR1 MNHEY and CDR2 SVGAGI. The ends lost 5 bases at V and 0 bases at J; junction bases unmatched: 2. CDR3: CASSQQGANYGYTV. CDR3 sequence (DNA): TGTGCCAGCAGTCAACAGGGGGCTAACTATGGCTACACCGTC.

Remarks on this clonotype: A much larger clonotype is one base distant, so this may be a read error. The genes are TRBV24-1 and TRBJ1-1; a weak D match, TRBD1 (5 bases). Deletions cut 9 bases from V and 4 bases from J, with 14 bases between. Germline V gene sequence: CDR1 KGHDR, CDR2 SFDVKD. The CDR3 is 13 amino acids. The CDR3 DNA is TGTGCCACCCGCAGGGTGCAAAGCACTGAAGCTTTCTTT. Translated, it gives CATRRVQSTEAFF.